Presented here are 24 T cell receptor beta chains from one specimen sequenced in a study of molecular identifiers for immune sequencing clone quantification. TCRdb recomputed calls from the PCR reads with MiXCR, one row per CDR3 protein. This sample has 88,000 or so distinct CDR3 sequences, with around 20% found just once. Sequenced input: naive CD8+ T cells from blood, with Jurkat cell RNA spiked in. Documented subset: FACS-sorted CD8+CD4-CCR7+CD45RA+ naive T cells. The source is a human donor in good health. Some libraries in this study had Jurkat cell RNA spiked in.

In its sample, this clonotype was seen many times. V gene TRBV5-4 combines with J gene TRBJ1-2; D unclear. V was shortened by 4 bases and J by 4 bases, with 14 bases between the two germline ends. Looked up from germline, CDR1 is SGHNT and CDR2 is YYREEE (reference sequence). This CDR3 comprises 14 residues. CDR3 sequence reads: CASSPELDGYGYTF. CDR3 sequence (DNA): TGTGCCAGCAGCCCCGAGTTGGACGGCTATGGCTACACCTTC.

This clonotype was picked up many times. The chain is built from TRBV6-5 and TRBJ1-1; no firm D call. V was cut by 2 bases and J by 4 bases, with 11 bases left in between. The CDR3 has 14 residues. Germline lookup yields CDR1 MNHEY and CDR2 SVGAGI. The CDR3 DNA reads as TGTGCCAGCAGTTACAGGGTTCTGGGCACTGAAGCTTTCTTT. This encodes CASSYRVLGTEAFF.

This clonotype was seen many times. The chain couples TRBV29-1 to TRBJ2-7; 8 positions match TRBD1. The germline V gene has CDR1 SQVTM and CDR2 ANQGSEA. Trimming took 6 bases from V and 2 from J; bases not matched to a gene: 6. The CDR3 is 13 amino acids. CDR3 DNA sequence: TGCAGCGTAGCCGGGACAGGAGCCTACGAGCAGTACTTC. This translates into CSVAGTGAYEQYF.

In this sample, this clonotype turned up many times. CDR3 in DNA: TGTGCCAGCTTGGCGGGGGGGTCCACAGATACGCAGTATTTT. Its translation: CASLAGGSTDTQYF. The J gene is TRBJ2-3, the V gene TRBV13, with 9 bases aligning to TRBD2. Germline V lookup: CDR1 PRHDT, CDR2 FYEKMQ (reference sequence). The trim removed 8 bases at V and 2 bases at J, leaving 5 bases unmatched. This CDR3 contains 14 residues.

About this clonotype itself: With a much larger clone just one base away, this may be a read error. The CDR3 DNA reads as TGTGCCAGCAGTTACAAAAGGGGCTCCCTGCTGGAGACTGAAGCTTTCTTT. Encoded protein: CASSYKRGSLLETEAFF. The gene calls are TRBV6-2 or TRBV6-3 and TRBJ1-1; a possible D gene is TRBD1 (5 bases). Germline V CDR1 and CDR2: MNHEY, SVGEGT. V lost 2 bases and J lost 5, with 21 bases in between. CDR3 length: 17 residues.

Concerning this clonotype: A read error may explain this, as a much larger clone is one base away. The V call is TRBV7-8, the J call TRBJ1-4, with 11 bases aligning to TRBD1. The CDR3 extends over 17 amino acids. V gave up 8 bases and J gave up 0 bases; unmatched junction bases: 8. Germline loops: CDR1 SGHVS, CDR2 FQNEAQ. Written as DNA, the CDR3 is TGTGCCAGCGGCTCAAGGGACAGGGGGGCAACTAATGAAAAACTGTTTTTT. This encodes CASGSRDRGATNEKLFF.

This clonotype was seen ten or more times. The chain couples TRBV23-1 to TRBJ1-1; 7 bases agree with TRBD1. TRBV23-1 is noted as an ORF with a role that remains uncertain. With 4 bases clipped from V and 1 base from J, the junction kept 9 bases outside the gene matches. The CDR3 consists of 16 residues. CDR3 sequence: CASSRHIRTGNTEAFF. The CDR3 nucleotides read TGCGCCAGCAGTCGGCACATAAGGACAGGGAACACTGAAGCTTTCTTT.

This clonotype was found many times. The rearrangement links TRBV20-1 to TRBJ2-7; the D is unclear. This CDR3 comprises 14 residues. Germline-derived CDR1 and CDR2 are DFQATT and SNEGSKA (reference sequence). Trimming shortened V by 1 base and J by 0 bases, and 10 bases separated the two germline ends. For the CDR3, the DNA is TGCAGTGCTAGAGCCCGTGCCGACTCCTACGAGCAGTACTTC. This sequence encodes CSARARADSYEQYF.

The chain employs TRBV27 and TRBJ2-5; no firm D call. The CDR3 is made up of 13 amino acids. Germline-derived CDR1 and CDR2 are MNHEY and SMNVEV (reference sequence). Trimming stripped 6 bases from V and 2 bases from J, with 10 bases between. CDR3 DNA sequence: TGTGCCAGCAGCTCACATTATCAAGAGACCCAGTACTTC. This translates into CASSSHYQETQYF.

In this sample, this clonotype turned up many times. The V and J genes are TRBV3-1 and TRBJ2-2, with D unclear. The CDR3 covers 14 residues. The V gene's germline CDR1 is LGHDT and CDR2 YNNKEL (reference sequence). V lost 1 base, J lost 1 base, and 4 bases lay in between. The CDR3 spells CASSQGVNTGELFF. In DNA, the CDR3 is TGTGCCAGCAGCCAAGGTGTGAACACCGGGGAGCTGTTTTTT.

This clonotype has ten or more counts. V gene TRBV19 combines with J gene TRBJ2-7, with 10 positions matching TRBD1. CDR3 length: 14 amino acids. V was clipped by 5 bases and J by 3 bases; unmatched bases: 4. CDR1 LNHDA and CDR2 SQIVND come from the germline V gene (reference sequence). Here the CDR3 reads CASSSGTGDYEQYF. CDR3 DNA sequence: TGTGCCAGTAGTTCCGGGACAGGGGACTACGAGCAGTACTTC.

Comment on this clonotype: Its ends do not fully match the called genes, so a read error is possible. The chain couples TRBV27 to TRBJ1-6; 9 bases match TRBD1. CDR3 length: 15 residues. CDR1 is MNHEY and CDR2 is SMNVEV in the germline V gene (reference sequence). CDR3 coding DNA: TGTGCCAGCAGTTTTTTGGGACAGGGAAATTCCCCCCTCCACTTT. Its protein product is CASSFLGQGNSPLHF.

On this clonotype itself: The final CDR3 position lacks the conserved phenylalanine or tryptophan, pointing to a likely read error. The chain links TRBV19 to TRBJ1-5; 9 nucleotides agree with TRBD1. The CDR3 is 15 residues long. J gave up 4 bases and V 6 bases, and 7 bases lay outside the gene matches. The germline V gene has CDR1 LNHDA and CDR2 SQIVND (reference sequence). CDR3: CASRWGQGDNQPQHL. In DNA, the CDR3 is TGTGCCAGTAGATGGGGACAGGGAGATAATCAGCCCCAGCATTTA.

This chain joins TRBV4-1 and TRBJ2-7; D tentatively fits TRBD1 or TRBD2 (6 bases each). The CDR3 has 16 residues. V was clipped by 0 bases and J by 9 bases, with 21 bases between them. Germline V lookup: CDR1 MGHRA, CDR2 YSYEKL. Here the CDR3 DNA reads TGCGCCAGCAGCCAAGATCGGCAGGGGCCCCCCGGGGGGCAGTACTTC. This translates into CASSQDRQGPPGGQYF.

The table lists this clonotype with many counts. The V and J genes are TRBV5-1 and TRBJ2-7; D may match TRBD1 or TRBD2 (5 bases each). Trimming shortened V by 10 bases and J by 4 bases, and 18 bases separated the two germline ends. Germline V CDR1 and CDR2: SGHRS, YFSETQ. CDR3 length equals 13 residues. This CDR3 is CASRVGEGYEQYF. DNA for the CDR3: TGCGCCTCGAGGGTAGGAGAGGGGTACGAGCAGTACTTC.

The chain is built from TRBV9 and TRBJ1-2; D is perhaps TRBD1 (5 bases). Trimming pared 3 bases from V and 5 bases from J, leaving 11 bases between. The CDR3 runs to 13 residues. Germline CDR1 reads SGDLS; CDR2 reads YYNGEE. Written as DNA, the CDR3 is TGTGCCAGCAGCGCGGGGGGGGGATATGGCTACACCTTC. Residues: CASSAGGGYGYTF.

This clonotype was recorded many times. The chain uses TRBV11-2 and TRBJ2-1; 9 positions agree with TRBD2. CDR3 length: 13 residues. Trimming took 5 bases from V and 8 from J; bases not matched to a gene: 4. Germline V lookup: CDR1 SGHAT, CDR2 FQNNGV. The CDR3 DNA is TGTGCCAGCAGCCATAGCGGGAGTTATGAGCAGTTCTTC. It is translated as CASSHSGSYEQFF.

The chain recombines TRBV19 with TRBJ2-3; 10 bases line up with TRBD1. The CDR3 has 19 amino acids. Germline V CDR1 and CDR2: LNHDA, SQIVND (reference sequence). With 3 bases clipped from V and 3 bases from J, the junction kept 15 bases outside the gene matches. The CDR3 sequence is CASSIFGGVGQGTTDTQYF. The CDR3 nucleotides are TGTGCCAGTAGTATTTTCGGAGGTGTGGGACAGGGGACGACAGATACGCAGTATTTT.

Only one count was recorded for this clonotype. A read error is possible here, since a much larger clone lies one base away. The chain carries TRBV7-2 and TRBJ1-6, with D uncertain. In germline, CDR1 is SGHTA, CDR2 FQGNSA. V was pared by 5 bases and J by 0 bases, with 14 bases between. The CDR3 is 17 amino acids. CDR3 in DNA: TGTGCCAGCAGCCTAGAACCAGCGAGCTCCTATAATTCACCCCTCCACTTT. Amino acids: CASSLEPASSYNSPLHF.

Ten or more counts support this clonotype. The rearrangement uses TRBV14 and TRBJ2-7; 16 bases fit TRBD2. The CDR3 sequence is 15 residues long. Unmatched junction bases numbered 4, after V lost 0 bases and J lost 11 bases. Germline-derived CDR1 and CDR2 are SGHDN and FVKESK. CDR3 amino acids: CASSQDPGLAGGKYF. In DNA form, the CDR3 reads TGTGCCAGCAGCCAAGATCCGGGACTAGCGGGGGGGAAGTACTTC. Variable domain in full (rest from reference TRBV14 and TRBJ2-7): EAGVTQFPSHSVIEKGQTVTLRCDPISGHDNLYWYRRVMGKEIKFLLHFVKESKQDESGMPNNRFLAERTGGTYSTLKVQPAELEDSGVYFCASSQDPGLAGGKYFGPGTRLTVT.

In its sample, this clonotype was seen a few times. The rearrangement uses TRBV28 and TRBJ1-2, with D uncertain. V was shortened by 10 bases and J by 4 bases, with 16 bases between the two germline ends. Germline V gene lookup returns CDR1 MDHEN and CDR2 SYDVKM. This CDR3 spans 13 amino acids. CDR3 sequence: CANRPRSGYGYTF. The DNA of the CDR3 is TGTGCCAACCGACCACGATCGGGCTATGGCTACACCTTC.

This chain links TRBV10-3 with TRBJ1-1; 9 bases fit TRBD1. V was pared by 7 bases and J by 0 bases, with 12 bases of the junction left unmatched. Germline V lookup: CDR1 ENHRY, CDR2 SYGVKD. The CDR3 consists of 17 residues. In DNA form, the CDR3 reads TGTGCCATCAACCCAGGTAGGGACAGGGTCATGAACACTGAAGCTTTCTTT. Translation gives CAINPGRDRVMNTEAFF.

This clonotype came up many times. The rearrangement joins TRBV5-6 to TRBJ2-3; 7 bases agree with TRBD1. Germline loops: CDR1 SGHDT, CDR2 YYEEEE. The CDR3 runs to 16 residues. The V and J ends lost 2 bases and 0 bases, in that order; junction bases with no gene match: 6. The CDR3, as DNA: TGTGCCAGCAGCTTCGAGGGCAGGGGGAGCACAGATACGCAGTATTTT. This translates into CASSFEGRGSTDTQYF.

As for this clonotype: With a much larger clone just one base away, this may be a read error. The chain carries TRBV18 and TRBJ2-6; either TRBD1 or TRBD2 may supply D (7 bases each). The germline V gene has CDR1 KGHSH and CDR2 LQKENI. This CDR3 is built from 14 residues. The CDR3 sequence is CASSPGEGADVLTF. The CDR3, as DNA: TGTGCCAGCTCACCAGGGGAGGGGGCCGACGTCCTGACTTTC.